The 20 T cell receptor beta chains in this list originate from one sample, sequenced in a study of shared clonotypes between healthy human individuals. Profiled with immunoSEQ multiplex PCR; TCRdb holds only in-frame clones, not every one. This sample has 2,500,000 or so clones, with over 85% found just once. Sequences were obtained from naive CD4+ T cells from PBMCs. Subset: CD45RA+ positively selected. All receptors derive from a young man in good health. Some clones in this sample may be carry-over from other donors' samples.

On this clone itself: This CDR3 fails to terminate in the conserved phenylalanine or tryptophan, so it likely reflects a read error. Because the CDR3's place on the DNA is in doubt, the DNA is left out and the CDR3 is given as listed by TCRdb. V gene TRBV4-1 combines with J gene TRBJ1-2. CDR1 and CDR2 (germline): MGHRA, YSYEKL. The CDR3 sequence runs 10 residues, both termini included. The CDR3 protein is CASSQGPGGI.

The chain recombines TRBV7-8 with TRBJ2-6; perhaps TRBD2 as D (6 bases). Germline CDR1 SGHVS, CDR2 FQNEAQ. V gave up 1 base and J gave up 2 bases, with 6 bases separating them. CDR3 length equals 15 residues. Here the CDR3 DNA reads TGTGCCAGCAGCTTAGGGAGGGCTGGGGCCAACGTCCTGACTTTC. Protein sequence: CASSLGRAGANVLTF.

The rearrangement joins TRBV28 to TRBJ1-6; possibly TRBD1 for D (5 bases). This CDR3 region has 16 residues. Germline loops: CDR1 MDHEN, CDR2 SYDVKM. V lost 5 bases, J lost 9 bases, and 20 bases lay in between. DNA of the CDR3: TGTGCCAGCAGTCCCCGGTCCGGGGGACGGAGTTCACCCCTCCACTTT. This translates into CASSPRSGGRSSPLHF. Using reference TRBV28 and TRBJ1-6 for the parts outside the CDR3, the full variable domain is DVKVTQSSRYLVKRTGEKVFLECVQDMDHENMFWYRQDPGLGLRLIYFSYDVKMKEKGDIPEGYSVSREKKERFSLILESASTNQTSMYLCASSPRSGGRSSPLHFGNGTRLTVT.

The chain joins TRBV5-4 to TRBJ1-3; a possible D gene is TRBD1 (5 bases). V gave up 4 bases and J gave up 3 bases, with 17 bases separating them. The CDR3 has 16 amino acids. CDR1 is SGHNT, CDR2 YYREEE, per germline (reference sequence). As DNA, the CDR3 is TGTGCCAGCAGCCGAACGGGGGGAAGTAGTGGAAACACCATATATTTT. Its protein product is CASSRTGGSSGNTIYF. The entire variable domain, with the rest obtained from reference TRBV5-4 and TRBJ1-3, is as follows: ETGVTQSPTHLIKTRGQQVTLRCSSQSGHNTVSWYQQALGQGPQFIFQYYREEENGRGNFPPRFSGLQFPNYSSELNVNALELDDSALYLCASSRTGGSSGNTIYFGEGSWLTVV.

The V gene is TRBV28, the J gene TRBJ2-4; D is undetermined. This CDR3 comprises 15 residues. V was shortened by 2 bases and J by 0 bases, with 8 bases between the two germline ends. The germline V gene encodes CDR1 MDHEN and CDR2 SYDVKM. Here the CDR3 reads CASSLRHPAKNIQYF. The CDR3 bases are TGTGCCAGCAGTTTAAGGCACCCAGCCAAAAACATTCAGTACTTC.

The rearrangement links TRBV5-1 to TRBJ1-4, with TRBD1 matching 7 bases. CDR1 and CDR2 (germline): SGHRS, YFSETQ. The CDR3 runs 18 residues. V shed 0 bases, J shed 0 bases, and the junction held 8 bases outside the gene matches. This CDR3 reads CASSLATGTAPTNEKLFF. As DNA, the CDR3 is TGCGCCAGCAGCTTGGCCACTGGGACAGCTCCAACTAATGAAAAACTGTTTTTT. Variable domain in full (rest from reference TRBV5-1 and TRBJ1-4): KAGVTQTPRYLIKTRGQQVTLSCSPISGHRSVSWYQQTPGQGLQFLFEYFSETQRNKGNFPGRFSGRQFSNSRSEMNVSTLELGDSALYLCASSLATGTAPTNEKLFFGSGTQLSVL.

The rearrangement joins TRBV4-3 to TRBJ2-7, with D maybe TRBD2 (5 bases). The germline V and J ends were trimmed by 0 bases and 3 bases, with 9 bases remaining between them. From germline, CDR1 is LGHNA and CDR2 YSLEER. The CDR3 covers 14 residues. CDR3 sequence reads: CASSQDHGLYEQYF. The CDR3 DNA sequence: TGCGCCAGCAGCCAAGATCACGGACTCTACGAGCAGTACTTC.

This rearrangement joins TRBV18 to TRBJ1-4; D ambiguous. Trimming took off 3 bases at V and 2 bases at J, with 10 bases between the two ends. Germline assignment: CDR1 KGHSH and CDR2 LQKENI. The CDR3 contains 15 residues. The CDR3 DNA is TGTGCCAGCTCACCTTCATCCATCACTAATGAAAAACTGTTTTTT. It is translated as CASSPSSITNEKLFF.

The chain carries TRBV2 and TRBJ2-3; TRBD2 aligns across 8 bases. This CDR3 comprises 13 residues. Germline values: CDR1 SNHLY, CDR2 FYNNEI. The chain's CDR3 is CKAGAPWGDTQYF. The DNA of the CDR3 is TGTAAAGCGGGAGCCCCATGGGGAGATACGCAGTATTTT.

The chain joins TRBV6-5 to TRBJ1-2, with D possibly matching TRBD1 (5 bases). Germline CDR1 MNHEY, CDR2 SVGAGI. There are 12 residues in the CDR3. V was clipped by 4 bases and J by 8 bases, with 11 bases between them. CDR3 nucleotide sequence: TGTGCCAGCAGTTTAAGAGGGGCGGGCTACACCTTC. Protein sequence: CASSLRGAGYTF.

The chain combines TRBV16 with TRBJ1-2, with a weak D call TRBD1 (5 bases). The ends were cut back, 4 bases at V and 4 bases at J, with 10 bases in the middle. Germline CDR1 and CDR2: KGHSY and FQNENV. This CDR3 is 13 amino acids long. CDR3 protein: CASSPPQGYGYTF. Written as DNA, the CDR3 is TGTGCCAGCAGCCCACCGCAGGGCTATGGCTACACCTTC.

The V call is TRBV6-5, the J call TRBJ1-2; a possible D gene is TRBD1 (5 bases). Trimming took off 5 bases at V and 5 bases at J, with 12 bases between the two ends. The CDR3 extends over 13 amino acids. Germline V gives CDR1 MNHEY, CDR2 SVGAGI. In nucleotides, the CDR3 is TGTGCCAGCAGTCCTCAGGGTAGATATGGCTACACCTTC. It is translated as CASSPQGRYGYTF.

The chain joins TRBV2 to TRBJ2-5; 9 positions match TRBD1. The CDR3 totals 13 residues. Germline CDR1 SNHLY, CDR2 FYNNEI. V shed 6 bases and J 5 bases; nucleotides not matched to a gene: 4. The CDR3 loop reads CASRGDRAETQYF. The CDR3 DNA reads as TGTGCCAGCAGGGGGGACAGGGCGGAGACCCAGTACTTC.

CDR3 sequence (DNA): TGCGCCAGCAGCTTGGCCCCAGGGCGTCTGGAAGAGACCCAGTACTTC. Translation: CASSLAPGRLEETQYF. The chain uses TRBV5-1 and TRBJ2-5, with D possibly TRBD1 on 5 matching bases. The germline CDR1 and CDR2 sequences are SGHRS and YFSETQ. V shed 0 bases and J shed 3 bases, with 15 bases lying between them. This CDR3 comprises 16 residues.

The rearrangement uses TRBV7-3 and TRBJ2-7, with D perhaps TRBD2 (6 bases). Germline-derived CDR1 and CDR2 are SGHTA and FQGTGA. The CDR3 loop spans 16 amino acids. V was cut by 8 bases and J by 2 bases, with 22 bases left in between. The CDR3 reads CASEPVGGAAPYEQYF. DNA for the CDR3: TGTGCCAGCGAACCTGTGGGCGGGGCTGCCCCCTACGAGCAGTACTTC.

The chain joins TRBV5-1 to TRBJ2-1, with a weak D call TRBD2 (5 bases). Germline V gives CDR1 SGHRS, CDR2 YFSETQ. The CDR3 length is 14 residues. Trimming removed 5 bases from V and 3 bases from J, with 12 bases in between. CDR3 sequence: CASRMSGSYNEQFF. CDR3 coding DNA: TGCGCCAGCAGAATGTCTGGGAGCTACAATGAGCAGTTCTTC.

The V and J genes are TRBV27 and TRBJ2-1; TRBD2 matches 12 bases. The V gene's germline CDR1 is MNHEY and CDR2 SMNVEV (reference sequence). The CDR3 spans 17 residues. Trimming took 3 bases from V and 0 from J; bases not matched to a gene: 3. Written as DNA, the CDR3 is TGTGCCAGCAGTTTCAGACTAGCGGGGGCCTCCTACAATGAGCAGTTCTTC. Residues: CASSFRLAGASYNEQFF.

This clone was seen once. V and J are TRBV5-1 and TRBJ2-6; a weak D match, TRBD2 (6 bases). V gave up 2 bases and J gave up 2 bases, with 14 bases separating them. This CDR3 has 17 amino acids. CDR1 and CDR2 (germline): SGHRS, YFSETQ. The CDR3 bases are TGCGCCAGCAGCTTCCGGGACTGGGTCACTGGGGCCAACGTCCTGACTTTC. Translating it yields CASSFRDWVTGANVLTF.

CDR3 in DNA: TGTGCCAGCAGTGTCCAGGGTACAAGGACGGGAGGCTACACCTTC. Amino acid sequence: CASSVQGTRTGGYTF. The rearrangement uses TRBV2 and TRBJ1-2, with D possibly matching TRBD1 (5 bases). Between the trimmed V and J ends, which lost 4 bases and 8 bases, there was a span of 20 bases. The CDR3 covers 15 residues. Germline lookup yields CDR1 SNHLY and CDR2 FYNNEI.

About this clone: One junction end disagrees with the germline gene, perhaps due to a read error. The genes are TRBV5-1 and TRBJ2-3; D uncertain. The CDR3 spans 12 residues. The germline gives CDR1 SGHRS, CDR2 YFSETQ. The CDR3, as DNA: TGCGCCAGCAGCTTGGAATCCCAAAGTTCCCATTTT. Translation gives CASSLESQSSHF.